The 7 T cell receptor beta chains presented below share a single source sample, sequenced in a study of blood T cell repertoires in COVID-19. Produced via immunoSEQ multiplex PCR; TCRdb's table is partial and in-frame only. The data show about 140,000 clones, around 84% seen once. Input material: peripheral blood. All receptors derive from a woman between 55 and 75 years old with acute or convalescent COVID-19.

The rearrangement joins TRBV18 to TRBJ2-4, with 7 bases identical to TRBD1. The CDR3 is made up of 18 amino acids. CDR1 and CDR2 from the germline V gene are KGHSH and LQKENI. V was pared by 1 base and J by 0 bases, with 9 bases of the junction left unmatched. The CDR3 loop is CASSPRTGNNLAKNIQYF. The DNA for the CDR3 is TGTGCCAGCTCACCACGGACAGGAAATAACCTAGCCAAAAACATTCAGTACTTC. Combining the CDR3 with reference TRBV18 and TRBJ2-4 gives the whole variable domain NAGVMQNPRHLVRRRGQEARLRCSPMKGHSHVYWYRQLPEEGLKFMVYLQKENIIDESGMPKERFSAEFPKEGPSILRIQQVVRGDSAAYFCASSPRTGNNLAKNIQYFGAGTRLSVL.

For the CDR3, the DNA is TGCGCCAGCAGCCAAGATCGTCAGGGCGTGCTAGGCTACACCTTC. Translating it yields CASSQDRQGVLGYTF. The rearrangement links TRBV4-1 to TRBJ1-2, with D possibly being TRBD1 (5 bases). V lost 0 bases and J 8 bases, leaving 16 bases between the germline ends. The CDR3 extends over 15 amino acids. The germline gives CDR1 MGHRA, CDR2 YSYEKL.

This clone has just a few counts. The rearrangement joins TRBV5-4 to TRBJ2-3; 8 bases agree with TRBD2. This CDR3 has 16 amino acids. CDR1 SGHNT and CDR2 YYREEE come from the germline V gene (reference sequence). V gave up 0 bases and J gave up 2 bases; unmatched junction bases: 5. The CDR3: CASSLGAGALTDTQYF. The CDR3 DNA follows: TGTGCCAGCAGCTTGGGAGCGGGGGCCCTCACAGATACGCAGTATTTT. The variable domain in full, with the rest retrieved from reference TRBV5-4 and TRBJ2-3, is ETGVTQSPTHLIKTRGQQVTLRCSSQSGHNTVSWYQQALGQGPQFIFQYYREEENGRGNFPPRFSGLQFPNYSSELNVNALELDDSALYLCASSLGAGALTDTQYFGPGTRLTVL.

The rearrangement links TRBV5-6 to TRBJ1-2; no firm D call. Germline V CDR1 and CDR2: SGHDT, YYEEEE. CDR3 length equals 14 residues. V lost 2 bases and J 1 base, leaving 9 bases between the germline ends. Here the CDR3 DNA reads TGTGCCAGCAGCTTCTATCGCTTTAACTATGGCTACACCTTC. It yields the protein CASSFYRFNYGYTF.

The chain combines TRBV6-4 with TRBJ2-5; tentatively, D is TRBD1 (7 bases). Germline V lookup: CDR1 MRHNA, CDR2 SNTAGT. V lost 6 bases and J lost 3, with 20 bases in between. CDR3 length equals 16 residues. CDR3 coding DNA: TGTGCCAGCAGGCCCGGGGGTTGGGGACAGAAAGAGACCCAGTACTTC. It specifies CASRPGGWGQKETQYF.

The chain employs TRBV2 and TRBJ2-1; TRBD2 agrees at 8 bases. Germline trimming cut 6 bases from V and 5 bases from J; bases unmatched to any gene: 9. The CDR3 consists of 15 residues. The germline V gene has CDR1 SNHLY and CDR2 FYNNEI. The CDR3 DNA follows: TGTGCCAGCAGCCTTCGGCGGGGGGAAAACAATGAGCAGTTCTTC. It is translated as CASSLRRGENNEQFF.

V is TRBV24-1 and J is TRBJ2-3; 7 positions match TRBD2. The CDR3 has 21 residues. Germline CDR1 KGHDR, CDR2 SFDVKD. V lost 2 bases, J lost 0 bases, and 19 bases stayed unmatched. CDR3 region: CATSDSAGRTSYILSTDTQYF. CDR3 DNA: TGTGCCACCAGTGATTCCGCGGGGAGGACTAGTTATATACTTAGCACAGATACGCAGTATTTT.